Below are 9 T cell receptor beta chains sequenced from a single sample in a study of blood T cell repertoires in COVID-19. Measured with immunoSEQ multiplex PCR; TCRdb has only the in-frame clones, and not every one. The sample carries 200,000 to 250,000 clones, less than 90% recorded once. Sequencing was carried out using PBMCs or T cells enriched from blood (not recorded which). The receptors stem from a woman aged 25 to 45 who had recovered from COVID-19.

There are a few counts of this clone. For the CDR3, the DNA is TGTGCCAGCAGCTTAGGGACAGTTGGAAACACCATATATTTT. This sequence encodes CASSLGTVGNTIYF. The chain uses TRBV7-2 and TRBJ1-3, with D possibly being TRBD1 (6 bases). The CDR3 runs 14 residues. The germline CDR1 and CDR2 sequences are SGHTA and FQGNSA. The germline V and J ends were trimmed by 1 base and 3 bases, with 7 bases remaining between them. Complete variable domain (other parts from reference TRBV7-2 and TRBJ1-3): GAGVSQSPSNKVTEKGKDVELRCDPISGHTALYWYRQSLGQGLEFLIYFQGNSAPDKSGLPSDRFSAERTGGSVSTLTIQRTQQEDSAVYLCASSLGTVGNTIYFGEGSWLTVV.

The chain is built from TRBV5-5 and TRBJ2-7, with 8 bases fitting TRBD1. The V and J ends lost 4 bases and 2 bases, in that order; junction bases with no gene match: 8. Germline CDR1 and CDR2: SGHKS and YYEKEE (reference sequence). The CDR3 has 15 residues. CDR3 residues: CASSPGQGMAYEQYF. The DNA for the CDR3 is TGTGCCAGCAGCCCCGGACAGGGAATGGCCTACGAGCAGTACTTC.

This chain connects TRBV4-2 to TRBJ1-2; 10 positions agree with TRBD1. Germline CDR1 LGHNA, CDR2 YNFKEQ. The CDR3 consists of 15 residues. V gave up 0 bases and J gave up 6 bases; unmatched junction bases: 4. As DNA, the CDR3 is TGTGCCAGCAGCCAAGATTTAGGGACAGGGGATGGCTACACCTTC. Its protein is CASSQDLGTGDGYTF.

This clone was found once. This chain links TRBV4-3 with TRBJ1-1; no firm D call. Germline V gene lookup returns CDR1 LGHNA and CDR2 YSLEER. This CDR3 contains 16 residues. Trimming shortened V by 1 base and J by 1 base, and 13 bases separated the two germline ends. The CDR3 DNA reads TGCGCCAGCAGCCAAGTCGGATCGGTAGCGAACACTGAAGCTTTCTTT. Its protein product is CASSQVGSVANTEAFF.

The chain has TRBV10-1 and TRBJ2-5; tentatively, D is TRBD1 or TRBD2 (7 bases each). The CDR3 has 12 residues. The ends were cut back, 10 bases at V and 5 bases at J, with 14 bases in the middle. Germline V gene data show CDR1 as WNHNN and CDR2 as SYGVQD (reference sequence). The CDR3 bases are TGCGCCACCAGGGGGGGGTGGGAGACCCAGTACTTC. Translating it yields CATRGGWETQYF.

The rearrangement joins TRBV6-2 or TRBV6-3 to TRBJ1-2; D is ambiguous. Germline V gene lookup returns CDR1 MNHEY and CDR2 SVGEGT. Between the trimmed V and J ends, which lost 2 bases and 6 bases, there was a span of 7 bases. This CDR3 contains 12 residues. Here the CDR3 reads CASSYGSDGYTF. In nucleotides, the CDR3 is TGTGCCAGCAGTTACGGCAGCGATGGCTACACCTTC.

The chain uses TRBV3-1 (or the pseudogene TRBV3-2) and TRBJ1-2, with D possibly matching TRBD1 (5 bases). The CDR3 is 15 residues long. CDR1 and CDR2 (germline): LGHDT, YNNKEL (reference sequence). V was shortened by 0 bases and J by 2 bases, with 10 bases between the two germline ends. For the CDR3, the DNA is TGTGCCAGCAGCCAAGAGGGGAAGGGGAACTATGGCTACACCTTC. This sequence encodes CASSQEGKGNYGYTF.

The chain couples TRBV6-5 to TRBJ2-3, with TRBD2 matching 9 bases. This CDR3 is built from 15 residues. CDR1 and CDR2 from the germline V gene are MNHEY and SVGAGI. V was clipped by 5 bases and J by 5 bases; unmatched bases: 8. The CDR3 DNA reads as TGTGCCAGCAGTACCGGAGCGGGGGGATTAGATACGCAGTATTTT. Residues: CASSTGAGGLDTQYF.

The chain recombines TRBV11-2 with TRBJ1-2, with D perhaps TRBD1 (6 bases). Germline loops: CDR1 SGHAT, CDR2 FQNNGV. This CDR3 is 15 amino acids long. Trimming removed 1 base at V and 2 bases at J, with 11 bases between. The CDR3 reads CASSLGTAGNYGYTF. CDR3 DNA: TGTGCCAGCAGCTTAGGGACAGCCGGCAACTATGGCTACACCTTC.